This entry features one T cell receptor (beta chain) sequence. Its antigen is not known. The data stem from a study of shared clonotypes between healthy human individuals. About the study: There were three CD4 naive, three CD4 memory, two CD8 naive and one CD8 memory plates per donor.

Whole-study results and caveats: Clonotype sharing among donors was expected to depend on sequencing depth.

Researchers divided each subset's genomic DNA evenly across several immunoSEQ plates. Generated by immunoSEQ multiplex PCR, the TCRdb table keeps only in-frame clones and is missing some. The profile covers 550,000 to 800,000 clones, with around two thirds appearing a single time and 1.5% to 2% taken by the ten largest. Germline CDR1 reads MDHEN; CDR2 reads SYDVKM. The ends lost 6 bases at V and 11 bases at J; junction bases unmatched: 13. The CDR3 is 14 residues long. The chain carries TRBV28 and TRBJ1-5; 7 bases agree with TRBD1. The sequence was obtained from a woman aged 30 to 39 in good health. Source material: memory CD4+ T cells sorted from blood. Subset reported: CD45RA-negative fraction. CDR3 DNA: TGTGCCAGCAGAATGACAGGGCCCCTTTGGTCCCAGCATTTT. Protein sequence: CASRMTGPLWSQHF.